This T cell receptor (beta chain) is from a study of cytomegalovirus exposure and HLA in healthy donors. Study conclusions and caveats: The later analysis indicated that the majority of CMV-associated TCR beta chains appeared HLA-restricted. TCR beta sequences numbering more than 15,000 were associated with HLA alleles at 0.05 false discovery rate in a later analysis.

This clone was detected once. No antigen is known for it. PCR used 60 Vbeta primers and 13 Jbeta primers. Profiled with immunoSEQ multiplex PCR; TCRdb holds only in-frame clones, not every one. The sample lists 130,000 to 150,000 clones, around 80% occurring once. Germline assignment: CDR1 LGHNA and CDR2 YSLEER. V shed 4 bases, J shed 5 bases, and the junction held 2 bases outside the gene matches. The CDR3 runs 15 residues. V gene TRBV4-3 combines with J gene TRBJ2-5; 15 bases are shared with TRBD2. The receptor's source is a middle-aged man in good health and CMV-seronegative. The source material was PBMCs. The chain's CDR3 is CASSRGLAGGETQYF. CDR3 nucleotides: TGCGCCAGCAGCCGAGGACTAGCGGGGGGGGAGACCCAGTACTTC.